The TCR beta chain described here comes from a study of blood T cell repertoires in COVID-19. V was cut by 1 base and J by 5 bases, with 12 bases left in between. This CDR3 comprises 14 residues. Germline values: CDR1 SGHRS, CDR2 YFSETQ. Produced via immunoSEQ multiplex PCR; TCRdb's table is partial and in-frame only. The data hold 60,000 to 70,000 clones, with more than 65% observed a single time. The specimen was peripheral blood. This receptor was obtained from a woman aged 60-75 years with acute or convalescent COVID-19. V is TRBV5-1 and J is TRBJ1-1; D perhaps matches TRBD1 (6 bases). CDR3 region: CASSLTTQGTEAFF. DNA of the CDR3: TGCGCCAGCAGCTTGACCACCCAGGGGACTGAAGCTTTCTTT.